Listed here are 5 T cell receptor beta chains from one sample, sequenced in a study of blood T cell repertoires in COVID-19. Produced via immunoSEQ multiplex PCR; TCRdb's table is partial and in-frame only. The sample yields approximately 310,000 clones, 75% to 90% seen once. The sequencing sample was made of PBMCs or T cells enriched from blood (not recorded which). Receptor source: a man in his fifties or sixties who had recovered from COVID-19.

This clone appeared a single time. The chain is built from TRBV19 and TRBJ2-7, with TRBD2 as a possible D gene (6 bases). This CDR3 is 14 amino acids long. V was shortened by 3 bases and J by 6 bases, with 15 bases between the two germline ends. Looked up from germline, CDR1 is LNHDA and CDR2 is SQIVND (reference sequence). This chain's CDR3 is CASSMGGLSTEQYF. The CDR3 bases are TGTGCCAGTAGTATGGGGGGACTCTCGACCGAGCAGTACTTC. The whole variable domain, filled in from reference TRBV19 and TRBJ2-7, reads DGGITQSPKYLFRKEGQNVTLSCEQNLNHDAMYWYRQDPGQGLRLIYYSQIVNDFQKGDIAEGYSVSREKKESFPLTVTSAQKNPTAFYLCASSMGGLSTEQYFGPGTRLTVT.

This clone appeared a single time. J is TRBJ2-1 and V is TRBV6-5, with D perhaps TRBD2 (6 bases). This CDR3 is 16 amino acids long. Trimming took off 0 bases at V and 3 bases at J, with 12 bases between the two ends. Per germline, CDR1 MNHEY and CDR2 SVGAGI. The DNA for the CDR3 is TGTGCCAGCAGTTACTCTCCGAGCGGGCTCTACAATGAGCAGTTCTTC. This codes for CASSYSPSGLYNEQFF.

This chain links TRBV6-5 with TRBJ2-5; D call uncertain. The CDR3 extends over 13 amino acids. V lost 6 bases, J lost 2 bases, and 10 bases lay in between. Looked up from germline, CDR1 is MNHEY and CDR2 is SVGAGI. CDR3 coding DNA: TGTGCCAGCAGGGGCCGTGTACAAGAGACCCAGTACTTC. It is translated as CASRGRVQETQYF.

CDR3 nucleotide sequence: TGCGCCAGCAGCTCCCACATAAGGACAGGGGGGAACACTGAAGCTTTCTTT. Translated: CASSSHIRTGGNTEAFF. The V gene is TRBV5-1, the J gene TRBJ1-1, with 10 nucleotides matching TRBD1. J gave up 1 base and V 3 bases, and 9 bases lay outside the gene matches. In germline, CDR1 is SGHRS, CDR2 YFSETQ. The CDR3 runs 17 residues.

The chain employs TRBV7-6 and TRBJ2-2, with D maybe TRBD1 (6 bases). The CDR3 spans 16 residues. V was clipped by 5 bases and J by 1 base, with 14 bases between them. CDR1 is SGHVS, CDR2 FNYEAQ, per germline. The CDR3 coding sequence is TGTGCCAGCAGCACCCAACTAGGGGGGAACACCGGGGAGCTGTTTTTT. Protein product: CASSTQLGGNTGELFF.